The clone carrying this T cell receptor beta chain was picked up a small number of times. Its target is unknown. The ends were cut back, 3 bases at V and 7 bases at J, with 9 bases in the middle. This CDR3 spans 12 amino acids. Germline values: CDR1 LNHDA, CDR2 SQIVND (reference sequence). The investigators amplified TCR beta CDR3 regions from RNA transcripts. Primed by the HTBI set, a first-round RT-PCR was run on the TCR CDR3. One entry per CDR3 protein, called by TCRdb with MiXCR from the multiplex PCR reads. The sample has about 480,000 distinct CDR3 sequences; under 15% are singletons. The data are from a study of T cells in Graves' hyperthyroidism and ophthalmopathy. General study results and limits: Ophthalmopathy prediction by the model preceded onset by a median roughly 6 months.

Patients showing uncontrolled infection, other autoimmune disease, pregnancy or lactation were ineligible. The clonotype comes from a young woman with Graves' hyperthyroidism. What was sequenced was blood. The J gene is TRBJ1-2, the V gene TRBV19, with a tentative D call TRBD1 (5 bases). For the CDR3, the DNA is TGTGCCAGTAGTATCCAGGGTGCTGGCTACACCTTC. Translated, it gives CASSIQGAGYTF.